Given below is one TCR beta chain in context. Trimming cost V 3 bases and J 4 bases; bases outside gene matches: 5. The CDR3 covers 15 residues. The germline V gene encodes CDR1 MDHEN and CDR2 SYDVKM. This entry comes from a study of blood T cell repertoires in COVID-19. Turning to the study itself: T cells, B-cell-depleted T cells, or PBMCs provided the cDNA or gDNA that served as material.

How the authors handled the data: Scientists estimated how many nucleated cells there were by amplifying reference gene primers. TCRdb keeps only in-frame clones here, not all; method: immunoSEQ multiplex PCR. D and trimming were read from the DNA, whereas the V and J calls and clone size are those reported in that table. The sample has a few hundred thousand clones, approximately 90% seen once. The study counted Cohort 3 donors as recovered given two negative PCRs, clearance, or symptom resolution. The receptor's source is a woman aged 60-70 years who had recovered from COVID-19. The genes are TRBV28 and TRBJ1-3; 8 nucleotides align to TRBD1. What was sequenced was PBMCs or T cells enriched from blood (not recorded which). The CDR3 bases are TGTGCCAGCAGTTTGAATACAGGGGGGGGAAACACCATATATTTT. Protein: CASSLNTGGGNTIYF.